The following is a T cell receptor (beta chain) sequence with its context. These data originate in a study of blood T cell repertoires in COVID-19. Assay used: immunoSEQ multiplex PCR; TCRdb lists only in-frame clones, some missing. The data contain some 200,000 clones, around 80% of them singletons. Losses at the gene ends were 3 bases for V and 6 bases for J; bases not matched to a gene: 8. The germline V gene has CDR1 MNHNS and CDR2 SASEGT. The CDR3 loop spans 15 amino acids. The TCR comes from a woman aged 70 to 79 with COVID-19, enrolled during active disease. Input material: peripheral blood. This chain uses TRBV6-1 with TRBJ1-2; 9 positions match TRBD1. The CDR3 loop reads CASSDTGTGRDGYTF. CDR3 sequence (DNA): TGTGCCAGCAGTGATACCGGGACAGGGAGGGATGGCTACACCTTC.